This is a list of T cell receptor beta chains from one sample in a study of PD-1 and CTLA-4 blockade in melanoma. Here immunoSEQ multiplex PCR was the method, and the copy in TCRdb shows in-frame clones only, minus some. The profile shows tens of thousands of clones, about 85% of them singletons. Sequencing used CD8+ T cells from peripheral blood, obtained from a patient given anti-PD-1 treatment. These receptors came from a human donor with melanoma. Each CDR3 is given with its conserved first and last residue. The order of the fields is V gene, clone size, D gene, J gene, CDR3 DNA, CDR3 protein. A D gene is named only where the DNA matches it firmly. Rows give clone size only sometimes, using once, few, many, or a class for an expanded clone.

TRBV4-1	.	.	TRBJ1-1	TGCGCCAGCAGCCAAGAGGATGATATGAACACTGAAGCTTTCTTT	CASSQEDDMNTEAFF
TRBV3-1/TRBV3-2	.	TRBD2	TRBJ2-3	TGTGCCAGCAGCCCTACTAGCGGGGGGGCCTCAGATACGCAGTATTTT	CASSPTSGGASDTQYF
TRBV7-9	.	.	TRBJ2-7	TGTGCCAGCAGCCACCGGGACAAGTCCTACGAGCAGTACTTC	CASSHRDKSYEQYF
TRBV7-8	.	.	TRBJ1-1	TGTGCCAGCAGCTTCTCAGGGAAGCACACTGAAGCTTTCTTT	CASSFSGKHTEAFF
TRBV2	once	TRBD1	TRBJ1-2	TGTGCCAGCAGTGGGGGACAGCTCTATGGCTACACCTTC	CASSGGQLYGYTF
TRBV4-3	.	TRBD1	TRBJ2-2	TGCGCCAGCAGCCTCCTCGGGACAGGGTGGGCCGGGGAGCTGTTTTTT	CASSLLGTGWAGELFF
TRBV6-6	.	.	TRBJ1-4	TGTGCCAGCTCCACGGGAGGAGGTGAAAAACTGTTTTTT	CASSTGGGEKLFF
TRBV6-5	.	TRBD1	TRBJ2-7	TGTGCCAGCAGTTACACGAGGGGACAGGTTACCTACGAGCAGTACTTC	CASSYTRGQVTYEQYF
TRBV4-2	.	.	TRBJ1-5	TGTGCCAGCAGCCAAGAAGGGGGAGGGGGGATTAGCAATCAGCCCCAGCATTTT	CASSQEGGGGISNQPQHF
TRBV30	.	.	TRBJ1-2	TGTGCCTGGAGTGAAACAGGGCGTAACTATGGCTACACCTTC	CAWSETGRNYGYTF
TRBV4-2	few	.	TRBJ2-1	TGTGCCAGCAGCCAATTCTCAGCTCCCCCCTCCAATGAGCAGTTCTTC	CASSQFSAPPSNEQFF
TRBV24-1	.	.	TRBJ1-2	TGTGCCACCAGTGACCCTACAGGGAATTGGAATGGCTACACCTTC	CATSDPTGNWNGYTF
TRBV6-5	.	TRBD2	TRBJ2-2	TGTGCCAGCAGCCGCGGGGGGGCCGGGGAGCTGTTTTTT	CASSRGGAGELFF
TRBV9	.	TRBD2	TRBJ2-2	TGTGCCAGCAGCGTAAGCGGGGGTTACACCGGGGAGCTGTTTTTT	CASSVSGGYTGELFF
TRBV5-5	.	.	TRBJ1-1	TGTGCCAGCAGCTTGGCCCCAGGAGAGATGAACACTGAAGCTTTCTTT	CASSLAPGEMNTEAFF
TRBV19	.	.	TRBJ1-5	TGTGCCAGTAGTATTTTAGATAGCAATCAGCCCCAGCATTTT	CASSILDSNQPQHF
TRBV5-1	.	.	TRBJ2-1	TGCGCCAGCAGCACCTCGCCCAGCTACAATGAGCAGTTCTTC	CASSTSPSYNEQFF
TRBV6-2/TRBV6-3	.	.	TRBJ2-4	TGTGCCAGCAGTTCGTACAGGGTGGCCAAAAACATTCAGTACTTC	CASSSYRVAKNIQYF
TRBV6-2/TRBV6-3	.	.	TRBJ2-7	TGTGCCAGCAGTTACTGGGGGCCCTACGAGCAGTACTTC	CASSYWGPYEQYF
TRBV5-1	.	TRBD1	TRBJ2-7	TGCGCCAGCAGCTGGGGACAGGGGGTCTACGAGCAGTACTTC	CASSWGQGVYEQYF
TRBV4-3	once	.	TRBJ1-1	TGCGCCAGCAGCCCTCAGCATTTGGGGGAGAACACTGAAGCTTTCTTT	CASSPQHLGENTEAFF
TRBV18	few	.	TRBJ1-1	TGTGCCAGCTCACCACTTTGGGGAGGTGACACTGAAGCTTTCTTT	CASSPLWGGDTEAFF
TRBV6-5	.	.	TRBJ2-3	TGTGCCACCACCCCAGATCTGAGTTCCCAGGATACGCAGTATTTT	CATTPDLSSQDTQYF
TRBV30	.	.	TRBJ1-3	TGTGCCTGGAGTGTCCAGGGGAACACCATATATTTT	CAWSVQGNTIYF
TRBV7-3	.	.	TRBJ1-1	TGTGCCAGCAGCTTAGGACGGACCACTGAAGCTTTCTTT	CASSLGRTTEAFF
TRBV4-3	.	.	TRBJ1-6	TGCGCCAGCAGCCAAGACCTTCCGGGGGGAAGTGGTTCACCCCTCCACTTT	CASSQDLPGGSGSPLHF
TRBV5-8	.	TRBD2	TRBJ2-1	TGTGCCAGCAGCTCTGGCGGGGGGGGCTACAATGAGCAGTTCTTC	CASSSGGGGYNEQFF
TRBV30	once	TRBD2	TRBJ2-1	TGTGCCGGAAGGGAACGGGGACTAGCGCCCTACAATGAGCAGTTCTTC	CAGRERGLAPYNEQFF
TRBV6-5	.	.	TRBJ2-2	TGTGCCAGCAGTTATGTGGGGTCCACCGGGGAGCTGTTTTTT	CASSYVGSTGELFF
TRBV7-9	.	.	TRBJ2-7	TGTGCCAGCAGCTTTGGTGGTGAGACCTACGAGCAGTACTTC	CASSFGGETYEQYF
TRBV27	.	.	TRBJ2-7	TGTGCCAGCAGCCGGGGACGCGAGCAGTACTTC	CASSRGREQYF
TRBV5-1	.	.	TRBJ2-7	TGCGCCAGCAGCCCTATCGGACGGAACGAGCAGTACTTC	CASSPIGRNEQYF
TRBV6-5	.	.	TRBJ1-1	TGTGCCAGCACCGAACGCCGGAGAGTGAACACTGAAGCTTTCTTT	CASTERRRVNTEAFF
TRBV19	.	.	TRBJ1-1	TGTGCCAGCACTCCAGGACAGATAATGAACACTGAAGCTTTCTTT	CASTPGQIMNTEAFF
TRBV5-8	once	TRBD1	TRBJ1-1	TGTGCCAGCCGCTTGACAGGGATTAGGCTCACTGAAGCTTTCTTT	CASRLTGIRLTEAFF
TRBV19	.	TRBD2	TRBJ2-3	TGTGCCACCGACACTGTGGCTAGCGGGGGGGGATCAGATACGCAGTATTTT	CATDTVASGGGSDTQYF
TRBV3-1/TRBV3-2	.	.	TRBJ2-7	TGTGCCAGCAGCCAAGGAGATTCGGGAGTGGTGTACTTC	CASSQGDSGVVYF
TRBV19	.	.	TRBJ1-1	TGTGCCAGTAGTGTATCGACACCAAACACTGAAGCTTTCTTT	CASSVSTPNTEAFF
TRBV7-6	.	.	TRBJ2-1	TGTGCCAGCAGCCAGACCAGCCTCAATGAGCAGTTCTTC	CASSQTSLNEQFF
TRBV28	.	.	TRBJ2-1	TGTGCCAGCAGTTTCAGGGGCGACAATGAGCAGTTCTTC	CASSFRGDNEQFF
TRBV4-1	.	.	TRBJ2-3	TGCGCCAGCAGCCAAGAACAGGGTCGGACAGATACGCAGTATTTT	CASSQEQGRTDTQYF
TRBV6-5	.	.	TRBJ1-1	TGTGCCAGCAGTTACTCACAGGGAGATACTGAAGCTTTCTTT	CASSYSQGDTEAFF
TRBV4-2	.	.	TRBJ1-2	TGTGCCAGCAGCCAAGAGGAGGGTTTAGGTATGAACTACACCTTC	CASSQEEGLGMNYTF
TRBV6-2/TRBV6-3	.	.	TRBJ2-3	TGTGCCAGCAACCCGAACGGGGGAAGGGGCACAGATACGCAGTATTTT	CASNPNGGRGTDTQYF
TRBV19	.	.	TRBJ2-5	TGTGCCAGTACTCCGGACAGTCAAGAGACCCAGTACTTC	CASTPDSQETQYF
TRBV28	.	.	TRBJ2-2	TGTGCCAGCAGTCCCCTTAGCTACGGGGAGCTGTTTTTT	CASSPLSYGELFF
TRBV7-9	.	TRBD1	TRBJ2-2	TGTGCCAGGACAGGGGACACCGGGGAGCTGTTTTTT	CARTGDTGELFF
TRBV7-9	once	TRBD1	TRBJ1-3	TGTGCCAGCAGCCCGAAAGACAGGGGGCCTTCCGGAAACACCATATATTTT	CASSPKDRGPSGNTIYF
TRBV4-1	.	.	TRBJ2-5	TGCGCCAGCAGCCAAGATATGGAGACCCAGTACTTC	CASSQDMETQYF
TRBV4-3	.	.	TRBJ2-7	TGCGCCAGCAGCCAGGATCTGCAGGGGGAGCAGTACTTC	CASSQDLQGEQYF
TRBV7-9	.	TRBD1	TRBJ2-7	TGTGCCAGCAGCGATACAGGGGTTTTCTCCTACGAGCAGTACTTC	CASSDTGVFSYEQYF
TRBV30	.	TRBD1	TRBJ1-5	TGTGCCTGGAGTGAAGACAGGGTGGGCAATCAGCCCCAGCATTTT	CAWSEDRVGNQPQHF
TRBV4-1	.	TRBD2	TRBJ2-1	TGCGCCAGCAGCCCCCGGGAGGCTAATGAGCAGTTCTTC	CASSPREANEQFF